This T cell receptor (beta chain) was documented in a study of blood T cell repertoires in COVID-19. Study-wide background: Some COVID-19 samples were acute and others convalescent; all came from the United States, Italy and Spain. Sources were T cells, B-cell-depleted T cells, or PBMCs; the material itself was cDNA or gDNA.

The assay was immunoSEQ multiplex PCR, and TCRdb's table has in-frame clones only and misses some. In the table there are about 410,000 clones, approximately 91% of which are singletons. The Seattle site enrolled patients during active infection and followed them longitudinally. The specimen was peripheral blood. The source of this sequence is a woman between 40 and 50 years old with COVID-19, enrolled during active disease.

The CDR3 reads CASSKAGLRQGEDWSNQPQHF. The DNA for the CDR3 is TGTGCCAGCAGCAAAGCGGGCTTGAGACAGGGGGAAGATTGGAGCAATCAGCCCCAGCATTTT. V is TRBV21-1 and J is TRBJ1-5; TRBD1, the D gene given by the table, was not confirmed from the DNA. TRBV21-1 is described as a pseudogene. The CDR3 length is 21 residues.